These 3 T cell receptor beta chains originate from one sample sequenced in a study of blood T cell repertoires in COVID-19. This table comes from immunoSEQ multiplex PCR, and its TCRdb copy is limited to in-frame clones, with some not included. The data contain about 150,000 clones, approximately 87% of them seen just once; the ten biggest clones take up 3.5% to 4.5%. The source material was peripheral blood. The receptors shown here come from an older woman with acute or convalescent COVID-19.

The chain couples TRBV11-2 to TRBJ2-3, with 8 bases matching TRBD1. V was clipped by 2 bases and J by 3 bases; unmatched bases: 7. CDR1 and CDR2 from the germline V gene are SGHAT and FQNNGV. The length of the CDR3 is 16 residues. CDR3 sequence (DNA): TGTGCCAGCAGCTTAAACAGGGGGATTACTACAGATACGCAGTATTTT. It yields the protein CASSLNRGITTDTQYF.

The chain carries TRBV6-6 and TRBJ1-5, with a weak D call TRBD1 (5 bases). V was cut by 6 bases and J by 4 bases, with 13 bases left in between. Germline loops: CDR1 MNHNY, CDR2 SVGAGI (reference sequence). The CDR3 contains 14 residues. The CDR3 DNA is TGTGCCAGCAGCCAAAGGGAGGGGAATCAGCCCCAGCATTTT. Translated: CASSQREGNQPQHF.

The V call is TRBV18, the J call TRBJ2-1; 16 bases are a match to TRBD2. The CDR3 contains 18 residues. The V gene end was trimmed by 3 bases and the J gene end by 4 bases; junction bases not matched to a gene: 6. Germline V lookup: CDR1 KGHSH, CDR2 LQKENI. The CDR3 here is CASSPLGLAGGSYNEQFF. CDR3 nucleotide sequence: TGTGCCAGCTCACCCCTGGGACTAGCGGGAGGGAGTTACAATGAGCAGTTCTTC.